This TCR beta chain came from a study of cytomegalovirus exposure and HLA in healthy donors. Study-level findings and limits: According to reports, the classifier identified cytomegalovirus status with high specificity and sensitivity.

PCR involved 60 Vbeta and 13 Jbeta primers. Assay used: immunoSEQ multiplex PCR; TCRdb lists only in-frame clones, some missing. The sample records tens of thousands of clones, approximately 67% being singletons. In the case of this clone: As yet, its antigen is unknown.

The CDR3 is made up of 15 amino acids. With V trimmed by 5 bases and J by 2 bases, 9 bases remained unmatched. In germline, CDR1 is LGHNT, CDR2 FRNRAP. The chain couples TRBV12-5 to TRBJ2-7; 7 bases fit TRBD2. The clonotype originates from a man aged 35-49 years in good health and CMV-seropositive. Material: PBMCs. CDR3 region: CASGLGGGRTYEQYF. Written as DNA, the CDR3 is TGTGCTAGTGGTCTTGGGGGGGGTAGAACCTACGAGCAGTACTTC. Using reference TRBV12-5 and TRBJ2-7 for the parts outside the CDR3, the full variable domain is DARVTQTPRHKVTEMGQEVTMRCQPILGHNTVFWYRQTMMQGLELLAYFRNRAPLDDSGMPKDRFSAEMPDATLATLKIQPSEPRDSAVYFCASGLGGGRTYEQYFGPGTRLTVT.